This entry features one TCR beta chain sequence. Its antigen is not known. Treatment specified: oral pan-JAK inhibitor, 5-10 mg twice daily. Those with alopecia areata gave lesional scalp punch biopsies and peripheral blood. RNA was extracted and reverse transcribed into cDNA as the sequencing template. Here immunoSEQ multiplex PCR was the method, and the copy in TCRdb shows in-frame clones only, minus some. The sample lists 130,000 or so clones; about 86% were seen once. This entry comes from a study of CD8+ T cells in alopecia areata. Study-level information: Treated individuals took tofacitinib by mouth, 5 to 10 mg twice daily.

General study results and limits: Sequencing of scalp tissue also captures the resident alphabeta T cells of normal skin.

Germline V CDR1 and CDR2: SGDLS, YYNGEE. The CDR3 extends over 15 amino acids. Trimming stripped 0 bases from V and 3 bases from J, with 12 bases between. The source material was CD8+ T cells sorted from blood, sampled at week 4, from a patient treated with tofacitinib. The source is a human donor with alopecia areata. This sequence joins TRBV9 and TRBJ1-1, with D maybe TRBD1 (6 bases). CDR3 sequence reads: CASSVGQGMDTEAFF. The CDR3 nucleotides are TGTGCCAGCAGCGTAGGTCAGGGGATGGACACTGAAGCTTTCTTT.